These T cell receptor beta chains were read from a single sample in a study of T cell changes during pregnancy in multiple sclerosis. This table comes from immunoSEQ multiplex PCR, and its TCRdb copy is limited to in-frame clones, with some not included. Among 83,000 or so clones listed, around 94% were seen once. The specimen comprised peripheral blood, sampled after pregnancy. The receptors derive from a female donor in good health, enrolled as a control in a pregnancy study. CDR3s include the opening cysteine and the closing phenylalanine or tryptophan. The D gene is left open where the match is weak. Some rows have no size entry. The others give once, few or many, or a class for an expanded clone.

>TRBV9|-|-|TRBJ1-3
TGTGCCAGCAGCGTATACGAACTGAGCTCTGGAAACACCATATATTTT
CASSVYELSSGNTIYF
>TRBV27|-|TRBD1|TRBJ2-4
TGTGCCAGCAGTCTGACAGGGGGCGGGAGGGCCAAAAACATTCAGTACTTC
CASSLTGGGRAKNIQYF
>TRBV18|-|-|TRBJ1-1
TGTGCCAGCTCACCGGGAGAAAAAGCTTTCTTT
CASSPGEKAFF
>TRBV5-1|-|-|TRBJ2-7
TGCGCCAGCAGCTTGGCAGGGGATGGCGAGCAGTACTTC
CASSLAGDGEQYF
>TRBV13|-|-|TRBJ2-3
TGTGCCAGCAGCCAGGGGAGGGGGGCCACAGATACGCAGTATTTT
CASSQGRGATDTQYF
>TRBV10-3|-|-|TRBJ2-3
TGTGCCACCCGGGGGGATACGCAGTATTTT
CATRGDTQYF
>TRBV9|-|-|TRBJ2-3
TGTGCCAGCAGCGTACAGGCCGTTAGCACAGATACGCAGTATTTT
CASSVQAVSTDTQYF
>TRBV5-1|-|TRBD1|TRBJ2-4
TGCGCCAGCAGCTGGGGACAGGGTTTAGACATTCAGTACTTC
CASSWGQGLDIQYF
>TRBV9|-|-|TRBJ2-1
TGTGCCAGCAGCGTATTAGCGGAAAGTTACAATGAGCAGTTCTTC
CASSVLAESYNEQFF
>TRBV6-6|-|-|TRBJ2-7
TGTGCCAGCAGTTACTCGTCTTACGAGCAGTACTTC
CASSYSSYEQYF
>TRBV5-1|-|TRBD1|TRBJ1-2
TGCGCCAGCAGCGTGGGACAGAACTATGGCTACACCTTC
CASSVGQNYGYTF
>TRBV14|-|TRBD2|TRBJ2-7
TGTGCCAGCAGCCCTACTAGCGGGAGACCCGGGGAGCAGTACTTC
CASSPTSGRPGEQYF
>TRBV5-4|-|TRBD2|TRBJ2-3
TGTGCCAGCAGCTTGGGACTAGCGGGTACAGATACGCAGTATTTT
CASSLGLAGTDTQYF
>TRBV6-6|-|TRBD2|TRBJ2-3
TGTGCCAGCAGTTACTCCGGGGGGGCCGGGGATACGCAGTATTTT
CASSYSGGAGDTQYF
>TRBV6-1|-|-|TRBJ1-3
TGTGCCAGCAGTCCACAGGGCGGAAACACCATATATTTT
CASSPQGGNTIYF
>TRBV11-2|-|-|TRBJ2-7
TGTGCCAGCAGCCCAAGGACAGAGAGCTCCTACGAGCAGTACTTC
CASSPRTESSYEQYF
>TRBV4-2|-|-|TRBJ2-3
TGTGCCAGCAGCCCAGGACAGAGCACAGATACGCAGTATTTT
CASSPGQSTDTQYF
>TRBV2|-|TRBD1|TRBJ2-5
TGTGCCAGCAGAGACCGGACAGGGGGAGAGACCCAGTACTTC
CASRDRTGGETQYF
>TRBV5-1|-|TRBD1|TRBJ2-2
TGCGCCAGCAGCTGGGCTGGACAGGTCTCGAACACCGGGGAGCTGTTTTTT
CASSWAGQVSNTGELFF
>TRBV27|-|TRBD2|TRBJ2-3
TGTGCCAGCAACTTAGGGGCGGGAGTCCCAGATACGCAGTATTTT
CASNLGAGVPDTQYF
>TRBV7-9|-|-|TRBJ2-7
TGTGCCAGCAGCCCCGACAGGAACACCTACGAGCAGTACTTC
CASSPDRNTYEQYF
>TRBV6-5|-|-|TRBJ1-1
TGTGCCAGCAGTTACCACATAAGAACTGAAGCTTTCTTT
CASSYHIRTEAFF
>TRBV21-1|-|-|TRBJ2-3
TGTGCCAGCAATGTAAGCACAGATACGCAGTATTTT
CASNVSTDTQYF
>TRBV7-2|once|TRBD1|TRBJ2-3
TGTGCCACCGGACAGGAAAGCACAGATACGCAGTATTTT
CATGQESTDTQYF
>TRBV7-2|-|-|TRBJ2-5
TGTGCCAGCAATCGGGAGCCCCAGGAGACCCAGTACTTC
CASNREPQETQYF
>TRBV28|-|-|TRBJ2-7
TGTGCCAGCAGTGGCAGGGGACCCTACGAGCAGTACTTC
CASSGRGPYEQYF
>TRBV5-4|-|-|TRBJ2-1
TGTGCCAGCAGCTCGGGCGGGATGGGTTACAATGAGCAGTTCTTC
CASSSGGMGYNEQFF
>TRBV4-1|-|TRBD2|TRBJ2-5
TGCGCCAGCAGCCTAGCGGGAGTAGAGACCCAGTACTTC
CASSLAGVETQYF
>TRBV5-1|-|TRBD1|TRBJ2-5
TGCGCCAGCAGCACCGGGACAGGGGGCGGGAAGACCCAGTACTTC
CASSTGTGGGKTQYF
>TRBV7-9|once|TRBD1|TRBJ2-7
TGTGCCAGCAGCGATACAGGGGACGAGCAGTACTTC
CASSDTGDEQYF
>TRBV28|-|TRBD2|TRBJ2-1
TGTGCCAGCAGGTTAGCGGGAGTCGTCTTAAATGAGCAGTTCTTC
CASRLAGVVLNEQFF
>TRBV25-1|-|-|TRBJ2-2
TGTGCCAGCAGTGAGATAGGACATACGAACACCGGGGAGCTGTTTTTT
CASSEIGHTNTGELFF
>TRBV2|-|-|TRBJ2-7
TGTGCCAGCAGTGAACAGGGGACCTCCTACGAGCAGTACTTC
CASSEQGTSYEQYF
>TRBV6-1|-|-|TRBJ2-7
TGTGCCAGTAGTTCAGGGTTTAGGGGTATAGGCGAGCAGTACTTC
CASSSGFRGIGEQYF
>TRBV28|-|-|TRBJ2-2
TGTGCCAGCAGCCACAGGGCCGGGGAGCTGTTTTTT
CASSHRAGELFF
>TRBV14|-|TRBD2|TRBJ2-1
TGTGCCAGCAGCCGGACTAGCGGGAGTTTCTACAATGAGCAGTTCTTC
CASSRTSGSFYNEQFF
>TRBV7-9|-|-|TRBJ2-2
TGTGCCAGCAGCCAGTACACCGGGGAGCTGTTTTTT
CASSQYTGELFF
>TRBV27|-|-|TRBJ1-2
TGTGCCAGCAGTTTATCCTCGTCGGGGGTAGGGTATGGCTACACCTTC
CASSLSSSGVGYGYTF
>TRBV11-2|-|-|TRBJ2-7
TGTGCCAGCAGCTTAGAGGGAGGGGGGTCTAGGGAGCAGTACTTC
CASSLEGGGSREQYF
>TRBV5-4|-|-|TRBJ2-7
TGTGCCAGCAGCTTGGTGCAGGGGACCCTTGGAGTCGAGCAGTACTTC
CASSLVQGTLGVEQYF
>TRBV18|-|TRBD1|TRBJ1-1
TGTGCCAGCTCACCGAACAGGGGCCCGAACACTGAAGCTTTCTTT
CASSPNRGPNTEAFF
>TRBV27|-|-|TRBJ2-5
TGTGCCAGCAGTTTATTGGCCCGACCTGGACTACCCCGCCAAGAGACCCAGTACTTC
CASSLLARPGLPRQETQYF
>TRBV30|once|-|TRBJ2-1
TGTGCCCTGGGGCGGTTCTCCTACAATGAGCAGTTCTTC
CALGRFSYNEQFF
>TRBV14|-|-|TRBJ2-3
TGTGCCAGCAGCCAAGATTGGGGCGCGACAGATACGCAGTATTTT
CASSQDWGATDTQYF
>TRBV5-4|-|-|TRBJ2-5
TGTGCCAGCAGCTTGGTCGGGGGAGTCCCCCAAGAGACCCAGTACTTC
CASSLVGGVPQETQYF
>TRBV25-1|-|-|TRBJ2-7
TGTGCCAGCAGTGAGGGCGATCCCCCCTACGAGCAGTACTTC
CASSEGDPPYEQYF
>TRBV5-4|-|-|TRBJ2-2
TGTGCCAGCAGCTTGGGGGTTGGAGCCGGGGAGCTGTTTTTT
CASSLGVGAGELFF
>TRBV7-9|-|-|TRBJ1-4
TGTGCCAGCAGCTTAGCTGGAGGCGGGAGAGCTAATGAAAAACTGTTTTTT
CASSLAGGGRANEKLFF
>TRBV6-5|-|TRBD2|TRBJ2-1
TGTGCCAGCACCGGTAGCGGGAAACCCAACAATGAGCAGTTCTTC
CASTGSGKPNNEQFF
>TRBV4-1|-|-|TRBJ1-5
TGCGCCAGCAGCCCAGGAGGGCGGATCAATCAGCCCCAGCATTTT
CASSPGGRINQPQHF
>TRBV28|once|-|TRBJ1-1
TGTGCCAGCAGTGCCGACATAGCTTTCTTT
CASSADIAFF